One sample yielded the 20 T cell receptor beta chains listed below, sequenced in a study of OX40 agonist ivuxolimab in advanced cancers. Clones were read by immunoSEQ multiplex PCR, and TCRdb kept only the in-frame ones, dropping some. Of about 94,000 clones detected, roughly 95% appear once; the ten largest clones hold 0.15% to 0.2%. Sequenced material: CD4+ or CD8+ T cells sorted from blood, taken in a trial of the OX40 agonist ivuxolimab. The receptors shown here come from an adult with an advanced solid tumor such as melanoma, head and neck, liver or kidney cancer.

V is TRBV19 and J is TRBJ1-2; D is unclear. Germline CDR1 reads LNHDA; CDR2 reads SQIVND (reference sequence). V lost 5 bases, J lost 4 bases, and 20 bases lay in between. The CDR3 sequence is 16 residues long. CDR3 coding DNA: TGTGCCAGTAGTCCCCGAGGACGAGCGCCGATCTATGGCTACACCTTC. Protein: CASSPRGRAPIYGYTF.

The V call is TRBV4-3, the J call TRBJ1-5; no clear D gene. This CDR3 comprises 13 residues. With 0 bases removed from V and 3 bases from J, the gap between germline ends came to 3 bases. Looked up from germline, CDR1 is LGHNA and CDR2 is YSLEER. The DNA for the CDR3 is TGCGCCAGCAGCCAAGATCCCAATCAGCCCCAGCATTTT. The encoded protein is CASSQDPNQPQHF.

For the CDR3, the DNA is TGTGCCAGCAGGGGGACGGGAAACAATGAGCAGTTCTTC. This translates into CASRGTGNNEQFF. J is TRBJ2-1 and V is TRBV28; D might be TRBD1 or TRBD2, each matching 5 bases. Per the germline V gene, CDR1 is MDHEN and CDR2 is SYDVKM. V was shortened by 6 bases and J by 5 bases, with 11 bases between the two germline ends. The CDR3 is made up of 13 amino acids.

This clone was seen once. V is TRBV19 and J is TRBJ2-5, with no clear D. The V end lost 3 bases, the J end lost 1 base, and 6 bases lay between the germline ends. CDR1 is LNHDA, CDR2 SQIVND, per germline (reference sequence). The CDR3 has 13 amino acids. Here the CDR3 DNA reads TGTGCCAGTAGTATTAACAGCCAAGAGACCCAGTACTTC. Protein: CASSINSQETQYF.

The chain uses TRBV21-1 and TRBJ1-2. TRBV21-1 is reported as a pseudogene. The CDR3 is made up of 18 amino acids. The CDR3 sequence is CASSKDILAGTSAGGYTF. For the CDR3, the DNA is TGTGCCAGCAGCAAAGACATACTGGCAGGGACTTCCGCGGGGGGCTACACCTTC.

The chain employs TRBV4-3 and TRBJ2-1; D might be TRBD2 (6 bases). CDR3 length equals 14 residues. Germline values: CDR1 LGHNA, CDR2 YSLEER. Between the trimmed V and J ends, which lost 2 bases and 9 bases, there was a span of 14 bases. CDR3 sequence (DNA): TGCGCCAGCAGCCAATCCCCACGGAGGGGTGAGCAGTTCTTC. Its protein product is CASSQSPRRGEQFF.

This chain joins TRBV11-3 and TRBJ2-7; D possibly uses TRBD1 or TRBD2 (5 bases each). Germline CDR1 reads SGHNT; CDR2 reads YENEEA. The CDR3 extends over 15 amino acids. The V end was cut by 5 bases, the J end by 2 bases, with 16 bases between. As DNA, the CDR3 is TGTGCCAGCAGCCCAGCCGGGACGGGGACCTACGAGCAGTACTTC. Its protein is CASSPAGTGTYEQYF. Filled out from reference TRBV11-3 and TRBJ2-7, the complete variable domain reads EAGVVQSPRYKIIEKKQPVAFWCNPISGHNTLYWYLQNLGQGPELLIRYENEEAVDDSQLPKDRFSAERLKGVDSTLKIQPAELGDSAVYLCASSPAGTGTYEQYFGPGTRLTVT.

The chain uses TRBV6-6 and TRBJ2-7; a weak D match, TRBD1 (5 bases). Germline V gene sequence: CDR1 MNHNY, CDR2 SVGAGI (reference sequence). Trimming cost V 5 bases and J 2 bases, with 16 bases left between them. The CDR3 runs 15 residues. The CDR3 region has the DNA TGTGCCAGCAGTACGTTCTTATTAGGGGCCTACGAGCAGTACTTC. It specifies CASSTFLLGAYEQYF.

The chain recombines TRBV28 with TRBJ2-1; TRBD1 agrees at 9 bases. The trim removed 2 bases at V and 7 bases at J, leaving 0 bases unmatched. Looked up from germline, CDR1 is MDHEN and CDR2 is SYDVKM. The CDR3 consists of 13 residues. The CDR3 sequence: CASSLDRGNEQFF. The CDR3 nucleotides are TGTGCCAGCAGTTTAGACAGGGGGAATGAGCAGTTCTTC. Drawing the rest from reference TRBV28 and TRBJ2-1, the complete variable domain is DVKVTQSSRYLVKRTGEKVFLECVQDMDHENMFWYRQDPGLGLRLIYFSYDVKMKEKGDIPEGYSVSREKKERFSLILESASTNQTSMYLCASSLDRGNEQFFGPGTRLTVL.

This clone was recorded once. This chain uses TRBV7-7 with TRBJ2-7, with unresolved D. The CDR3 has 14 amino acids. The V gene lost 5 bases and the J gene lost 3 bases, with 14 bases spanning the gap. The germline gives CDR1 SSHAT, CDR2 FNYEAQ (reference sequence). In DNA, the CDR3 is TGTGCCAGCAGCCCCACGCCTCGTGACTACGAGCAGTACTTC. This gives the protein CASSPTPRDYEQYF.

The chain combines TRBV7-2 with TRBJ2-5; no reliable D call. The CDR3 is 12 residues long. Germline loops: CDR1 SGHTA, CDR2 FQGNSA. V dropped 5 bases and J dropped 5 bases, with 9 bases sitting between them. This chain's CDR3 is CASSREWETQYF. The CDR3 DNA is TGTGCCAGCAGCAGAGAGTGGGAGACCCAGTACTTC.

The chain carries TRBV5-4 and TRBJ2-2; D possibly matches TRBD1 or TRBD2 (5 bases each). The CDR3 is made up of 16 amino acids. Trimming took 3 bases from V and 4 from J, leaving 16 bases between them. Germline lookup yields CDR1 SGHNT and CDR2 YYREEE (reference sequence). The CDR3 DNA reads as TGTGCCAGCAGCTGGGGGATGGGGATGGGCACCGGGGAGCTGTTTTTT. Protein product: CASSWGMGMGTGELFF.

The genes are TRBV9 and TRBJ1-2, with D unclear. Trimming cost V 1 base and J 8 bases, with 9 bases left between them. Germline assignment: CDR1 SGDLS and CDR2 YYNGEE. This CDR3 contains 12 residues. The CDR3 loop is CASSVPGGGYTF. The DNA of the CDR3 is TGTGCCAGCAGCGTACCGGGTGGAGGCTACACCTTC.

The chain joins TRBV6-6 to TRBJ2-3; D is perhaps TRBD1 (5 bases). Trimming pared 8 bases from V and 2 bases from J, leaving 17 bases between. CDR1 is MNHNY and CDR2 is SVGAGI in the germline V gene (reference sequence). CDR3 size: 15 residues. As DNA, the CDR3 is TGTGCCAGCTCCCACGCCGGACAAGCCACAGATACGCAGTATTTT. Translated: CASSHAGQATDTQYF.

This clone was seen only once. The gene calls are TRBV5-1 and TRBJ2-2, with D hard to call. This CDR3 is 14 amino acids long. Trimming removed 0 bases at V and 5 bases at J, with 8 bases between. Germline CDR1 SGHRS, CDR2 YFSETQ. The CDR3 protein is CASSLELGTGELFF. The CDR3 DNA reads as TGCGCCAGCAGCTTGGAGCTGGGAACCGGGGAGCTGTTTTTT. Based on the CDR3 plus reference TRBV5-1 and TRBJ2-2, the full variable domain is KAGVTQTPRYLIKTRGQQVTLSCSPISGHRSVSWYQQTPGQGLQFLFEYFSETQRNKGNFPGRFSGRQFSNSRSEMNVSTLELGDSALYLCASSLELGTGELFFGEGSRLTVL.

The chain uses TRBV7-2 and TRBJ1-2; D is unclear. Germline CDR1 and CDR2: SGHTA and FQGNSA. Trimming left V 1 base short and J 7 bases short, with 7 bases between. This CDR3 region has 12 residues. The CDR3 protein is CASSLVGGGYTF. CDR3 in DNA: TGTGCCAGCAGCTTAGTGGGTGGTGGCTACACCTTC. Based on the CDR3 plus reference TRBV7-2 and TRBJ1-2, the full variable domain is GAGVSQSPSNKVTEKGKDVELRCDPISGHTALYWYRQSLGQGLEFLIYFQGNSAPDKSGLPSDRFSAERTGGSVSTLTIQRTQQEDSAVYLCASSLVGGGYTFGSGTRLTVV.

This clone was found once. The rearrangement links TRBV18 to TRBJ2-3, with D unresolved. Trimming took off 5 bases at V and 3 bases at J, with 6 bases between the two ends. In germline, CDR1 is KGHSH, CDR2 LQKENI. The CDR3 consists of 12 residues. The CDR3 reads CASSAETDTQYF. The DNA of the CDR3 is TGTGCCAGCTCAGCGGAAACAGATACGCAGTATTTT.

Here the CDR3 reads CASGWTGRDEQYF. The CDR3 DNA reads as TGTGCCAGCGGCTGGACAGGCCGTGACGAGCAGTACTTC. The rearrangement joins TRBV28 to TRBJ2-7, with 7 bases fitting TRBD1. The CDR3 runs 13 residues. Germline CDR1 is MDHEN and CDR2 is SYDVKM. V dropped 8 bases and J dropped 5; count of bases not matched to a gene: 9.

The CDR3 DNA sequence: TGTGCCAGCAGCCAATCGGCAGGGGATCAGCCCCAGCATTTT. It codes for CASSQSAGDQPQHF. The genes are TRBV7-2 and TRBJ1-5; TRBD1 might be the D (6 bases). V lost 5 bases, J lost 5 bases, and 13 bases lay in between. The CDR3 contains 14 residues. Germline V gene lookup returns CDR1 SGHTA and CDR2 FQGNSA.

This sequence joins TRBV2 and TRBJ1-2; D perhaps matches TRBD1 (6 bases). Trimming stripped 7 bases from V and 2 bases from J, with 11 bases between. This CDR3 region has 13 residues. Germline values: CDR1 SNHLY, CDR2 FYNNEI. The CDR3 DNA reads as TGTGCCAGCAACGACAGGCCCAACTATGGCTACACCTTC. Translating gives CASNDRPNYGYTF.